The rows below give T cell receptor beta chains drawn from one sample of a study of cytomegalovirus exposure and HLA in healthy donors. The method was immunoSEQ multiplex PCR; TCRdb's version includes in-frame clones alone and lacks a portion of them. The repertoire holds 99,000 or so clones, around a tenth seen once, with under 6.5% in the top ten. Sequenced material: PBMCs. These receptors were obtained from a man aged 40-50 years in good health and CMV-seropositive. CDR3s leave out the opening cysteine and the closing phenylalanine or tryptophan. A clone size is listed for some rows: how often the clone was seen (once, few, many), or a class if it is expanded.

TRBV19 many ASSSPGLAANTGELF
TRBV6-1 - ASRLAGLNEQF
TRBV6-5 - ASSYSGQGNTEAF
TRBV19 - ASSRGQGPNYGYT
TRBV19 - ASLTWVGQNTEAF
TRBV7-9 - ASSLARGQGLNEKLF
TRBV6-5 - ASAGRERIDEQY
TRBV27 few ASRHTTGTSGSYEQY
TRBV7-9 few ASRPEQGMIYEQY
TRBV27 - ASSLHEQY
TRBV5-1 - ASSPYGGLRYQETQY
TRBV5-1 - ASSLADEQF
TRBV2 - ASSERTVNQPQH
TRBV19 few ASSSPQGKMNTEAF
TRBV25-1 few ASRGGLSKYEQY
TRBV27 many ASSLSPLGDQPQH
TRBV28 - ASSPQTRSEQF
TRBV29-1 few SFRGQGAGNTIY
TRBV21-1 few ASSKASWDSNQPQH
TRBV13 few ASSFGTGDGRETQY
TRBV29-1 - SVLTADEQF
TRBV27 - ASSPGQGRYGYT
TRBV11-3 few ASNRGLAGLYEQY
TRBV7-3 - ASSLALADTDTQY
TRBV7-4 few ASSLPGRDFLSPSTDTQY
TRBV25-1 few ASSKEIEEAF